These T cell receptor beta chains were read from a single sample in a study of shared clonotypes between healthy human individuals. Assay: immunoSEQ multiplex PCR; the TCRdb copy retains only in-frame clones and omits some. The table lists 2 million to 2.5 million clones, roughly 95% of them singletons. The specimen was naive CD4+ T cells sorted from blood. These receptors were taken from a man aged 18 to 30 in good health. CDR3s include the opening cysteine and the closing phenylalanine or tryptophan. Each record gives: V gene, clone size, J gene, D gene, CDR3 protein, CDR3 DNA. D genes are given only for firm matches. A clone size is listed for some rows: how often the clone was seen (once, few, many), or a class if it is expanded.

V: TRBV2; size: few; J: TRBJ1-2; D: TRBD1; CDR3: CASSGGQGGYTF; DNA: TGTGCCAGCAGTGGAGGACAGGGTGGCTACACCTTC
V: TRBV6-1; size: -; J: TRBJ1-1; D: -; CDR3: CASSQIPGTEAFF; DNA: TGTGCCAGCTCACAAATCCCTGGGACTGAAGCTTTCTTT
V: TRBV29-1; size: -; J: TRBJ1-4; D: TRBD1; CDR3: CSVRTGMGSEKLFF; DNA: TGCAGCGTCCGGACAGGGATGGGTTCGGAAAAACTGTTTTTT
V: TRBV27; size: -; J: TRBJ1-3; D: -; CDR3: CASSPLGPINGNTIYF; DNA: TGTGCCAGCAGCCCTCTGGGACCGATTAATGGAAACACCATATATTTT
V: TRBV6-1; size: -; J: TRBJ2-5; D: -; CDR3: CASSLDGGKETQYF; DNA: TGTGCCAGCAGTTTGGACGGGGGTAAAGAGACCCAGTACTTC
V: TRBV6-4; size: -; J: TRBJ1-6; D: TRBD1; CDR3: CASSDGTGGKNSPLHF; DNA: TGTGCCAGCAGTGACGGGACAGGGGGGAAAAATTCACCCCTCCACTTT
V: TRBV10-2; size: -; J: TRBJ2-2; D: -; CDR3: CASNILRNTGELFF; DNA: TGCGCCAGCAACATCCTTAGGAACACCGGGGAGCTGTTTTTT
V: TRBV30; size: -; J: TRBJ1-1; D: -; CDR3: CAWSARHLTEAFF; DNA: TGTGCCTGGAGTGCGCGTCACCTTACTGAAGCTTTCTTT
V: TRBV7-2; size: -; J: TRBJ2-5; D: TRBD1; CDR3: CASSPRTGGNQETQYF; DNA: TGTGCCAGCAGCCCTAGGACAGGGGGTAACCAAGAGACCCAGTACTTC
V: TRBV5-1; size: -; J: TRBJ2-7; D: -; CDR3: CASSLVAGVGSYEQYF; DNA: TGCGCCAGCAGCTTGGTTGCAGGGGTAGGCTCCTACGAGCAGTACTTC
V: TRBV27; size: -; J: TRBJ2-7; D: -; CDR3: CASSLRGAPYEQYF; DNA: TGTGCCAGCAGTTTACGCGGGGCACCCTACGAGCAGTACTTC
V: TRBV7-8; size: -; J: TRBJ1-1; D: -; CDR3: CASSTVGGVDLVTEAFF; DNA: TGTGCCAGCAGCACGGTGGGGGGGGTGGATCTCGTCACTGAAGCTTTCTTT
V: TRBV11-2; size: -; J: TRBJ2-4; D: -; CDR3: CASSFSGETKNIQYF; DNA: TGTGCCAGCAGCTTCTCGGGAGAAACAAAAAACATTCAGTACTTC
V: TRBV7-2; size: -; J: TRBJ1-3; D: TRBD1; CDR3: CASSLVGQGFGNTIYF; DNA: TGTGCCAGCAGCTTAGTGGGACAGGGATTTGGAAACACCATATATTTT
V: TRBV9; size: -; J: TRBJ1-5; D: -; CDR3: CASSVEGVGQPQHF; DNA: TGTGCCAGCAGCGTAGAGGGGGTGGGGCAGCCCCAGCATTTT
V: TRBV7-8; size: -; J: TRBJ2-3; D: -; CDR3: CASSWSGATDTQYF; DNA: TGTGCCAGCAGCTGGAGCGGTGCCACAGATACGCAGTATTTT
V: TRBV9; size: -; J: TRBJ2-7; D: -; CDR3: CASSPTAFSYEQYF; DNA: TGTGCCAGCAGCCCCACGGCCTTCTCCTACGAGCAGTACTTC
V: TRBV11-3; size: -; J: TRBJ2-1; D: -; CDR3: CASSLETRFNYNEQFF; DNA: TGTGCCAGCAGCTTAGAGACAAGGTTTAACTACAATGAGCAGTTCTTC
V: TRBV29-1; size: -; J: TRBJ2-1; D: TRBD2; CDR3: CSVTTSGGSGNEQFF; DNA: TGCAGCGTTACGACTAGCGGGGGGTCGGGCAATGAGCAGTTCTTC
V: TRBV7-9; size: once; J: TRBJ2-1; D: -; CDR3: CASSLGSAQRGEQFF; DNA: TGTGCCAGCAGCTTGGGTAGTGCCCAACGCGGGGAGCAGTTCTTC
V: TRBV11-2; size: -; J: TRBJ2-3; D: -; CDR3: CASSLDGTTTDTQYF; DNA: TGTGCCAGCAGCTTGGACGGAACCACGACAGATACGCAGTATTTT
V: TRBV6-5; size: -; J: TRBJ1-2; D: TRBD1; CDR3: CASSYSRGRNYGYTF; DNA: TGTGCCAGCAGTTACTCCAGGGGGAGGAACTATGGCTACACCTTC
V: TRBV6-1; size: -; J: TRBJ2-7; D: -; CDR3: CASSEILAGGLDEQYF; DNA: TGTGCCAGCAGTGAAATCTTAGCTGGGGGCCTAGACGAGCAGTACTTC
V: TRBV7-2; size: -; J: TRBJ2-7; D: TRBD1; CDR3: CASSLEWGQYEQYF; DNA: TGTGCCAGCAGCTTAGAATGGGGACAGTACGAGCAGTACTTC
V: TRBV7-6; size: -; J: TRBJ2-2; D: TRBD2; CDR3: CASSLVSGWNTGELFF; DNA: TGTGCCAGCAGCTTAGTTAGCGGGTGGAACACCGGGGAGCTGTTTTTT
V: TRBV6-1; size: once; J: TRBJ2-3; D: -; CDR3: CASNLGGVSTDTQYF; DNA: TGTGCCAGCAATCTAGGGGGAGTGAGCACAGATACGCAGTATTTT
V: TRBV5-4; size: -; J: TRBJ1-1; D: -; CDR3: CASSLPPGANTEAFF; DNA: TGTGCCAGCAGCCTGCCACCGGGGGCGAACACTGAAGCTTTCTTT
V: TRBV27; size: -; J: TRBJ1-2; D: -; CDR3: CASSDAGANYGYTF; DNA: TGTGCCAGCAGTGACGCCGGGGCCAACTATGGCTACACCTTC
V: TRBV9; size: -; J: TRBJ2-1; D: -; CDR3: CASSSSGYEQFF; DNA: TGTGCCAGCAGCTCCTCGGGTTATGAGCAGTTCTTC
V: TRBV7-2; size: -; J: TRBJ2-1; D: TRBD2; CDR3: CASSRSGRAQDEQFF; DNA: TGTGCCAGCAGCCGTAGCGGGAGGGCCCAGGATGAGCAGTTCTTC
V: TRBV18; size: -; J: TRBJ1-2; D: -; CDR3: CASSPPGFNYGYTF; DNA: TGTGCCAGCTCACCACCGGGGTTTAACTATGGCTACACCTTC
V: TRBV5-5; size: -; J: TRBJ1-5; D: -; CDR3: CASSFSPQGHGNQPQHF; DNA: TGTGCCAGCAGCTTTTCCCCACAGGGCCACGGTAATCAGCCCCAGCATTTT
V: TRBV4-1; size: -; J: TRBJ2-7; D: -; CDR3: CASSQGGQERYEQYF; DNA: TGCGCCAGCAGCCAAGGTGGGCAGGAGAGGTACGAGCAGTACTTC
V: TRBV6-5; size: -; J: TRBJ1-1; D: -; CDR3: CATLKGGITEAFF; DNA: TGTGCCACCCTTAAGGGGGGAATCACTGAAGCTTTCTTT
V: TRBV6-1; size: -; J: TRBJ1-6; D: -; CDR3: CASSEAKGYSPLHF; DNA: TGTGCCAGCAGTGAAGCGAAGGGTTATTCACCCCTCCACTTT
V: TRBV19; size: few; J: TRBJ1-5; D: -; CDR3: CASSLTGNVNQPQHF; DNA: TGTGCCAGTAGCCTTACAGGGAATGTTAATCAGCCCCAGCATTTT